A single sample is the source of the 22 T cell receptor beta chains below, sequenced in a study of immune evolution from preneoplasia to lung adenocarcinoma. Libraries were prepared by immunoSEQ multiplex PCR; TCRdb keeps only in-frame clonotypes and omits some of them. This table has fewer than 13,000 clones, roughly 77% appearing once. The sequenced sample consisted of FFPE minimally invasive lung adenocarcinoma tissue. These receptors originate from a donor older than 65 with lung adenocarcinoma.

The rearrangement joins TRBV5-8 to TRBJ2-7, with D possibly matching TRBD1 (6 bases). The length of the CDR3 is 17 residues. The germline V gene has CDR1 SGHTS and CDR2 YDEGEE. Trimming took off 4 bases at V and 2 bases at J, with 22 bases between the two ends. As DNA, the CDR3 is TGTGCCAGCAGCCCCGGGACCAGACAGGTGATTCCCTACGAGCAGTACTTC. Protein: CASSPGTRQVIPYEQYF.

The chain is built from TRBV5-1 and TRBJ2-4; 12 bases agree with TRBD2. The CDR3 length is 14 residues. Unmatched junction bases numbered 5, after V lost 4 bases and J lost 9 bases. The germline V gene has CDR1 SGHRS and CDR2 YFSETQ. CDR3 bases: TGCGCCAGCAGCCAGACTAGCGGGAGCCCCATTCAGTACTTC. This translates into CASSQTSGSPIQYF.

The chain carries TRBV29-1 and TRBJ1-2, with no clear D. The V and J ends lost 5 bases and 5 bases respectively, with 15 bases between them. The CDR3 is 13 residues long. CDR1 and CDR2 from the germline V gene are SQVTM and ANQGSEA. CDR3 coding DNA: TGCAGCGTTTCCGGAAAACCCCCGTATGGCTACACCTTC. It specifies CSVSGKPPYGYTF.

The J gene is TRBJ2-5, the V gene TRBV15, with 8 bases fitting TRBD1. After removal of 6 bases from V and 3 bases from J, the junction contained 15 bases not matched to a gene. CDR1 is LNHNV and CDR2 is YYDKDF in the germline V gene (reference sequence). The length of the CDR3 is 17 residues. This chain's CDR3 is CATSRPQGARGEETQYF. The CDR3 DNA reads TGTGCCACCAGTCGACCCCAGGGGGCGAGAGGAGAAGAGACCCAGTACTTC. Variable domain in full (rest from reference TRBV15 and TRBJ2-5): DAMVIQNPRYQVTQFGKPVTLSCSQTLNHNVMYWYQQKSSQAPKLLFHYYDKDFNNEADTPDNFQSRRPNTSFCFLDIRSPGLGDTAMYLCATSRPQGARGEETQYFGPGTRLLVL.

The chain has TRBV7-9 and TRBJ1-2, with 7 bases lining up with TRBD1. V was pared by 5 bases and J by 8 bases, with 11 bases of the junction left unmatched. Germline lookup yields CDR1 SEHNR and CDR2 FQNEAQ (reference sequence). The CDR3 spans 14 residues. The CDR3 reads CASSTSTGSGGYTF. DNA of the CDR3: TGTGCCAGCAGCACTTCGACAGGGAGCGGCGGCTACACCTTC.

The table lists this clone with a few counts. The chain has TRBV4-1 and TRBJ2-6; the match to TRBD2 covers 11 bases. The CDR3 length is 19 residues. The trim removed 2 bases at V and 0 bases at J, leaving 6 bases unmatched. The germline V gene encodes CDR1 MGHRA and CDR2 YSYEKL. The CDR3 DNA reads TGCGCCAGCAGCCAACTGGGACTAGCGGACCCCTCTGGGGCCAACGTCCTGACTTTC. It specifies CASSQLGLADPSGANVLTF.

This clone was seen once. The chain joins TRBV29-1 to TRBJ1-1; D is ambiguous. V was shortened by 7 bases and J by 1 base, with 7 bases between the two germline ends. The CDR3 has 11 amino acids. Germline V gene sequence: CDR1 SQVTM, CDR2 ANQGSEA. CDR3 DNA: TGCAGCGGCTTGAAGAACACTGAAGCTTTCTTT. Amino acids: CSGLKNTEAFF. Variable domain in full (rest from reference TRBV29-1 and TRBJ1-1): SAVISQKPSRDICQRGTSLTIQCQVDSQVTMMFWYRQQPGQSLTLIATANQGSEATYESGFVIDKFPISRPNLTFSTLTVSNMSPEDSSIYLCSGLKNTEAFFGQGTRLTVV.

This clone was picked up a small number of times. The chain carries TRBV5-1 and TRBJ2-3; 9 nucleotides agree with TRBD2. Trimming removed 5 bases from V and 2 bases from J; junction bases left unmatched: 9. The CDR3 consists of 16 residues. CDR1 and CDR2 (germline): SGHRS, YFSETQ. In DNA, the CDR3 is TGCGCCAGCAGAGCCGCGCTAGCGGGATTCACAGATACGCAGTATTTT. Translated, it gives CASRAALAGFTDTQYF.

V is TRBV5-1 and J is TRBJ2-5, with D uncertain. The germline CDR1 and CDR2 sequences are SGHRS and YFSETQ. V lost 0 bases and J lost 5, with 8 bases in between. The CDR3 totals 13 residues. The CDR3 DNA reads TGCGCCAGCAGCTTGGGGACCCTGGAGACCCAGTACTTC. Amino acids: CASSLGTLETQYF.

In DNA, the CDR3 is TGTGCCAGCAGTGCGACTAGCGGGAGTCCCCACGAGCAGTACTTC. Translated, it gives CASSATSGSPHEQYF. The V and J genes are TRBV6-5 and TRBJ2-7; 12 bases align to TRBD2. Per germline, CDR1 MNHEY and CDR2 SVGAGI. This CDR3 comprises 15 residues. Trimming took 5 bases from V and 5 from J; bases not matched to a gene: 7.

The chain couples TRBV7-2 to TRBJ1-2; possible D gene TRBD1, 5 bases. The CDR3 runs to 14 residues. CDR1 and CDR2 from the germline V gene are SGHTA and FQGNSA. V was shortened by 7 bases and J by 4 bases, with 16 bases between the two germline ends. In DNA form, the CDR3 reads TGTGCCAGCACCTTCGGGACGGCCGTCTATGGCTACACCTTC. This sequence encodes CASTFGTAVYGYTF. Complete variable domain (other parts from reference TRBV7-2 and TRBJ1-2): GAGVSQSPSNKVTEKGKDVELRCDPISGHTALYWYRQSLGQGLEFLIYFQGNSAPDKSGLPSDRFSAERTGGSVSTLTIQRTQQEDSAVYLCASTFGTAVYGYTFGSGTRLTVV.

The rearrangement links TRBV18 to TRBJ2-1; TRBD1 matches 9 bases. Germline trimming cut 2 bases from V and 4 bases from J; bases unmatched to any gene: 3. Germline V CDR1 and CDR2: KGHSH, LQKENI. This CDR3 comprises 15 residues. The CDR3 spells CASSPSGTGYNEQFF. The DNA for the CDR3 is TGTGCCAGCTCACCATCCGGGACAGGGTACAATGAGCAGTTCTTC. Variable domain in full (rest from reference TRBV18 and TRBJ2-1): NAGVMQNPRHLVRRRGQEARLRCSPMKGHSHVYWYRQLPEEGLKFMVYLQKENIIDESGMPKERFSAEFPKEGPSILRIQQVVRGDSAAYFCASSPSGTGYNEQFFGPGTRLTVL.

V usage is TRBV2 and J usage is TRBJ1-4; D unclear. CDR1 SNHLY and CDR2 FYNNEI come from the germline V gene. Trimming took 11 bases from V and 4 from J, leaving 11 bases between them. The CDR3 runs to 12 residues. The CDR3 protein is CACREGNEKLFF. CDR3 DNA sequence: TGTGCCTGTCGGGAGGGTAATGAAAAACTGTTTTTT.

CDR3 DNA sequence: TGTGCCTGGAGTTCCAGGGATACCTACGAGCAGTACTTC. Translation: CAWSSRDTYEQYF. This chain uses TRBV30 with TRBJ2-7; tentatively, D is TRBD1 (5 bases). This CDR3 spans 13 amino acids. CDR1 is GTSNPN, CDR2 SVGIG, per germline (reference sequence). V lost 2 bases and J lost 2, with 10 bases in between.

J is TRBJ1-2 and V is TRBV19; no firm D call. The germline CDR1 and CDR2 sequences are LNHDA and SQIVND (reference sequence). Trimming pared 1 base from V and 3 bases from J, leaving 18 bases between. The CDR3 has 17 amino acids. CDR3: CASSIGWQDPQDYGYTF. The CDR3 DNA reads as TGTGCCAGTAGTATAGGTTGGCAGGACCCTCAGGACTATGGCTACACCTTC.

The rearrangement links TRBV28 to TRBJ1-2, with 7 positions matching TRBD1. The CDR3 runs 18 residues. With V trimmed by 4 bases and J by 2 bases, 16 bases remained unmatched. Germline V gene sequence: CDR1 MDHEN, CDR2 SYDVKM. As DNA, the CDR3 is TGTGCCAGCAGTTCGACGGGACAGCTTTTTCGGGGGAACTATGGCTACACCTTC. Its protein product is CASSSTGQLFRGNYGYTF.

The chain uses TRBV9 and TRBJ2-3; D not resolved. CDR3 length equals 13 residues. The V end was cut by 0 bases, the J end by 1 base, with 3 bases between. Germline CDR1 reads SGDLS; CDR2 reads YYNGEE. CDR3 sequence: CASSVAGTDTQYF. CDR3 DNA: TGTGCCAGCAGCGTAGCGGGCACAGATACGCAGTATTTT.

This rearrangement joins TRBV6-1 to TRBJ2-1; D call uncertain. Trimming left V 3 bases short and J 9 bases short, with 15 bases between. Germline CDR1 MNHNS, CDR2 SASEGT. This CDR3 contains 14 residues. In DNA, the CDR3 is TGTGCCAGCAGTGAGGCCCCTAGAGTGAGTGAGCAGTTCTTC. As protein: CASSEAPRVSEQFF.

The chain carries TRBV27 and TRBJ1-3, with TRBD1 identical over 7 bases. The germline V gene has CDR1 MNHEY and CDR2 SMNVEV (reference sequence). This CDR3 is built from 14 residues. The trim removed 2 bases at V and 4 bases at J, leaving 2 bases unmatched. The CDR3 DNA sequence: TGTGCCAGCAGTTTAAGGGGGCTCGGAAACACCATATATTTT. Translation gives CASSLRGLGNTIYF.

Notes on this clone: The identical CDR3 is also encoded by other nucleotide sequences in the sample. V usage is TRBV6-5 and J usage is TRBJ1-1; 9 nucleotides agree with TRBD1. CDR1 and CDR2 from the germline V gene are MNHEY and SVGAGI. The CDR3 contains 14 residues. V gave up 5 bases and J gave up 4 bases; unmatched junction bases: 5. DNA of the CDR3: TGTGCCAGCAGTGGCCTGACAGGGGGCACTGAAGCTTTCTTT. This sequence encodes CASSGLTGGTEAFF.

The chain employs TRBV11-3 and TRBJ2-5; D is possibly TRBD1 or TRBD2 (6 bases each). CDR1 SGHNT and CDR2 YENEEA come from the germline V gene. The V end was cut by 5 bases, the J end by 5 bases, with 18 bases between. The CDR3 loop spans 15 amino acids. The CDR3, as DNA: TGTGCCAGCAGCCCCGGTGTGGGGGGCGGGGAGACCCAGTACTTC. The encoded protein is CASSPGVGGGETQYF.

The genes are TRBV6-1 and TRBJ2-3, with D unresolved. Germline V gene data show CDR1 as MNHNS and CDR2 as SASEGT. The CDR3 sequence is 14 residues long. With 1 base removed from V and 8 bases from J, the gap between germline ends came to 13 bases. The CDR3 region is CASSEVIALGTQYF. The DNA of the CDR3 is TGTGCCAGCAGTGAAGTGATAGCATTAGGTACGCAGTATTTT.